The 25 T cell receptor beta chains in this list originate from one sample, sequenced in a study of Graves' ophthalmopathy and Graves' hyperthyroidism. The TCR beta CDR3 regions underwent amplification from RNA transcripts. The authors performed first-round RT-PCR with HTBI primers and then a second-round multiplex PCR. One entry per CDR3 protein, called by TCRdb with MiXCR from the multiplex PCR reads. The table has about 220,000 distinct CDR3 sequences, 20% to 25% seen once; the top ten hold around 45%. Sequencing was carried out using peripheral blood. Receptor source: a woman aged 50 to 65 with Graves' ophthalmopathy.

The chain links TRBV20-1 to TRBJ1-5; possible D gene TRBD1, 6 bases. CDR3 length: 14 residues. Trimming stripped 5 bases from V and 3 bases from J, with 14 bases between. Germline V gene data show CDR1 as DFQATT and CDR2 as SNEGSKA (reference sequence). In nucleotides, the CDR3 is TGCAGTGCTCCTTTGACAGGACCCAATCAGCCCCAGCATTTT. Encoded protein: CSAPLTGPNQPQHF.

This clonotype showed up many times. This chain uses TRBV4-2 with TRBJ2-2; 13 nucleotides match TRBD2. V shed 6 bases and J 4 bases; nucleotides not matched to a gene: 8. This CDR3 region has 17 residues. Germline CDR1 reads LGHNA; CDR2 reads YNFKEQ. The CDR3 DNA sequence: TGTGCCAGCAGTCGGACTAGCGGGAGCGTAGGCACCGGGGAGCTGTTTTTT. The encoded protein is CASSRTSGSVGTGELFF.

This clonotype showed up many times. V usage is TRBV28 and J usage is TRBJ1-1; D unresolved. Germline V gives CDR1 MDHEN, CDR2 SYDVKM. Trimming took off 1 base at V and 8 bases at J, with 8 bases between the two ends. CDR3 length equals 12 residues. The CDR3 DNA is TGTGCCAGCAGTTTATCGCTCGGAGAAGCTTTCTTT. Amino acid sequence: CASSLSLGEAFF. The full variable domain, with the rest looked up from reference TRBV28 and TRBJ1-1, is DVKVTQSSRYLVKRTGEKVFLECVQDMDHENMFWYRQDPGLGLRLIYFSYDVKMKEKGDIPEGYSVSREKKERFSLILESASTNQTSMYLCASSLSLGEAFFGQGTRLTVV.

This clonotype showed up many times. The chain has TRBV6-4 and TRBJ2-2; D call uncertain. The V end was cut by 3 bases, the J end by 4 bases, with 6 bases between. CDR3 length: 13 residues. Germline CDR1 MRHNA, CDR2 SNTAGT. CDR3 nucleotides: TGTGCCAGCAGTGATAGGGCCACCGGGGAGCTGTTTTTT. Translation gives CASSDRATGELFF.

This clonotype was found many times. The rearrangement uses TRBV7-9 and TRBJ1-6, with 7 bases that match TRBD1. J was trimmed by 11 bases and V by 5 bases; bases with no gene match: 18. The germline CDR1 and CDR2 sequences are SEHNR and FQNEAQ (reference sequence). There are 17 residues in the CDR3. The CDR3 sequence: CASSPALDRVDNPPLHF. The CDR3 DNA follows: TGTGCCAGCAGCCCAGCCCTCGACAGGGTCGACAATCCACCCCTCCACTTT.

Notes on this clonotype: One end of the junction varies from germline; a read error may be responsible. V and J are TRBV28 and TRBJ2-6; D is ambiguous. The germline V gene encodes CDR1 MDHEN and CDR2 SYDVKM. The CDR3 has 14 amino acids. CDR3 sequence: CVSSFSLGVNVLTF. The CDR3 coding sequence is TGTGTCAGCAGTTTTTCCCTTGGGGTCAACGTCCTGACTTTC.

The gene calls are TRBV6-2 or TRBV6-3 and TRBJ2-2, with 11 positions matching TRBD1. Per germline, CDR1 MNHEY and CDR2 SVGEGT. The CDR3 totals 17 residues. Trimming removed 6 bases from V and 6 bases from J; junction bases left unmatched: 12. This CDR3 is CASSASPGQGAAGELFF. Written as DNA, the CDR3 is TGTGCCAGCAGCGCATCGCCTGGACAGGGGGCCGCCGGGGAGCTGTTTTTT.

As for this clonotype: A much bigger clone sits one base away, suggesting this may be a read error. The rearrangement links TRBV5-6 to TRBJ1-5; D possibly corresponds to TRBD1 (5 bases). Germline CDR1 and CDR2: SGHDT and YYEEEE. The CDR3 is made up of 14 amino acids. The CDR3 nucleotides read TGTGCCGGCAGCTTCATGGGGAGGGGTCAGCCCCAGCATTTT. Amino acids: CAGSFMGRGQPQHF.

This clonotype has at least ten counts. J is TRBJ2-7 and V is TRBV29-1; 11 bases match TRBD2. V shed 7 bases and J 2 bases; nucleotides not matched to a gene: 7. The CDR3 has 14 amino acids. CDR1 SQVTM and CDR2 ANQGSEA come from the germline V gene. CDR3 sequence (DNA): TGCAGCGCAGGGACTAGCGGAATTACCTACGAGCAGTACTTC. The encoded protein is CSAGTSGITYEQYF.

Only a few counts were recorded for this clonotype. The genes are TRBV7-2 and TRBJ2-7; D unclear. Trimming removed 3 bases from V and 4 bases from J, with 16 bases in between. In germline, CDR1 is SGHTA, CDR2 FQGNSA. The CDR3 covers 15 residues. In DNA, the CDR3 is TGTGCCAGCAGCTTTTCCTTCGGGCAGTTTTACGAGCAGTACTTC. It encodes CASSFSFGQFYEQYF.

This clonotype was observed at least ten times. In DNA form, the CDR3 reads TGTGCCAGCAGTCCCGGACAGGGTCGGGTTTGGGAGACCCAGTACTTC. It specifies CASSPGQGRVWETQYF. The chain uses TRBV28 and TRBJ2-5; 8 bases align to TRBD1. The CDR3 has 16 amino acids. The germline V gene has CDR1 MDHEN and CDR2 SYDVKM. Trimming at V came to 5 bases and at J to 5 bases, leaving 13 bases not matched to a gene.

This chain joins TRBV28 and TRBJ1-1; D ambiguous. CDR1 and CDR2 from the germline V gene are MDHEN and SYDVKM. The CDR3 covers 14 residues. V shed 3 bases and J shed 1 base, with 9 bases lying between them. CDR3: CASSFRRENTEAFF. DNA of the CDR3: TGTGCCAGCAGTTTTAGGCGGGAGAACACTGAAGCTTTCTTT.

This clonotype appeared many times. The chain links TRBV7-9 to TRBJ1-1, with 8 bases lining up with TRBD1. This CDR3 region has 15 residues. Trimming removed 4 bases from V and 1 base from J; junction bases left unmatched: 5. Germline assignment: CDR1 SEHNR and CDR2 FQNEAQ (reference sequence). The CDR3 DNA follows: TGTGCCAGCAGCTCGGACAGGGAGAAGAACACTGAAGCTTTCTTT. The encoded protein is CASSSDREKNTEAFF.

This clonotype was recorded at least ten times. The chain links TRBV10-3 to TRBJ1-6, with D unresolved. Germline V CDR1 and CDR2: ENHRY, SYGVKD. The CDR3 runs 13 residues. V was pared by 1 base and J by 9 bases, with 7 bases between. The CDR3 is CAISEFPLSPLHF. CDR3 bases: TGTGCCATCAGTGAGTTTCCACTTTCACCCCTCCACTTT.

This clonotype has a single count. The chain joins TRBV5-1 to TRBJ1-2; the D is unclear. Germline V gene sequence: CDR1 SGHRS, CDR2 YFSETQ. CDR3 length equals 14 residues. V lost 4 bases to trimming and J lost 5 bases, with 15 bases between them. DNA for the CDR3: TGCGCCAGCAGCCAGGACCCAAAGACATATGGCTACACCTTC. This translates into CASSQDPKTYGYTF.

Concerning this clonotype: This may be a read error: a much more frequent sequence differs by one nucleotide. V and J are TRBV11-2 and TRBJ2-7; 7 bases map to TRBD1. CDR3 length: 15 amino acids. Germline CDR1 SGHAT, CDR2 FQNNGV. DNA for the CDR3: TGTGTCAGCAGCTTATTTGAGACAGGGTCCTACGAGCAGTACTTC. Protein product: CVSSLFETGSYEQYF.

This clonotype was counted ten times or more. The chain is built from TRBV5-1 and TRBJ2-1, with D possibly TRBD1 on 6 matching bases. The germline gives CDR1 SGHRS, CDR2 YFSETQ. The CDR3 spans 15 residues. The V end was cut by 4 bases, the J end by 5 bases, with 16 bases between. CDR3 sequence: CASSPYRAWDNEQFF. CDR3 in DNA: TGCGCCAGCAGCCCGTACAGGGCTTGGGACAATGAGCAGTTCTTC.

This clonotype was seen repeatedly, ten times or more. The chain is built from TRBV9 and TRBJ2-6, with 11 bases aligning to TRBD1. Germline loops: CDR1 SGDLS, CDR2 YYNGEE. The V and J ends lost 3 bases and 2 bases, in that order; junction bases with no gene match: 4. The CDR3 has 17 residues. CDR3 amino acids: CASSAGQGAAGANVLTF. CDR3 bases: TGTGCCAGCAGCGCCGGACAGGGGGCAGCTGGGGCCAACGTCCTGACTTTC.

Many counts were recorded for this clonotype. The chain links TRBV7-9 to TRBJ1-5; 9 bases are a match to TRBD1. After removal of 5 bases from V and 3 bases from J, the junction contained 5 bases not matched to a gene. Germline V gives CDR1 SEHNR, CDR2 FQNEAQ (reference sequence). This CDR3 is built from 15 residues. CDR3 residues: CASSAGTGINQPQHF. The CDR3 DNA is TGTGCCAGCAGCGCCGGGACAGGGATCAATCAGCCCCAGCATTTT.

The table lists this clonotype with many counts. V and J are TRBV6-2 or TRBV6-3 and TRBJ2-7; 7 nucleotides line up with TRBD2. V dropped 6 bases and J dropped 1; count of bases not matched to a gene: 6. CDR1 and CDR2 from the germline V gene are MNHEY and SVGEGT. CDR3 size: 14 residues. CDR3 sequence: CASSGGGGSYEQYF. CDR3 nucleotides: TGTGCCAGCAGCGGTGGCGGGGGATCCTACGAGCAGTACTTC.

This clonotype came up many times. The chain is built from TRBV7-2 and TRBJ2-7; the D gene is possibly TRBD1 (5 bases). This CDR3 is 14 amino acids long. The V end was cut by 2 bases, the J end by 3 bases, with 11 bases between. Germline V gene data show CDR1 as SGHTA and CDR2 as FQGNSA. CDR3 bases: TGTGCCAGCAGCTTATTGGGGCTGGGCTACGAGCAGTACTTC. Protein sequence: CASSLLGLGYEQYF.

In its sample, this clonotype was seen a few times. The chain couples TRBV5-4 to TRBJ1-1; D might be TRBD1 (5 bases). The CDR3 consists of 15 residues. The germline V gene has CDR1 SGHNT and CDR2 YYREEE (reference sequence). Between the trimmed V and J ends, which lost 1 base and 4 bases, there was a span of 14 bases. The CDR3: CASSLRSAGTTEAFF. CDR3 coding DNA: TGTGCCAGCAGCTTGAGGTCGGCAGGGACCACTGAAGCTTTCTTT.

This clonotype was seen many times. CDR3 nucleotide sequence: TGTGCCAGCAGCTTATTAGGGCTGGGGACAGGCCGCGCCTACGAGCAGTACTTC. It yields the protein CASSLLGLGTGRAYEQYF. V gene TRBV7-8 combines with J gene TRBJ2-7; 8 bases map to TRBD1. CDR3 length: 18 amino acids. From germline, CDR1 is SGHVS and CDR2 FQNEAQ. V gave up 2 bases and J gave up 2 bases; unmatched junction bases: 14.

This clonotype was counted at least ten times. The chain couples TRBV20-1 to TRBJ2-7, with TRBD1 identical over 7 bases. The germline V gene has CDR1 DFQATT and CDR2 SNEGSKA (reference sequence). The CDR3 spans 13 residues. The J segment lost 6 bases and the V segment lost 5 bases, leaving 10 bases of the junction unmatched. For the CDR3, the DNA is TGCAGTGCTGAAGGGACAGTGGGTACCGAGCAGTACTTC. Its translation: CSAEGTVGTEQYF.

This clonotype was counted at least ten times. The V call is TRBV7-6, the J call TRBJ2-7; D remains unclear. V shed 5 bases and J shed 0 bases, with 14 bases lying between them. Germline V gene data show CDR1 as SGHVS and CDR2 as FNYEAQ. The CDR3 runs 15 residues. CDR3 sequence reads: CASSPRPASSYEQYF. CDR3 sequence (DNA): TGTGCCAGCAGCCCCCGGCCCGCGAGCTCCTACGAGCAGTACTTC.